The rows below give T cell receptor beta chains drawn from one sample of a study of T cells expressing NK-cell markers. For each CDR3 protein, TCRdb gives one entry from its re-call of the 5' RACE reads, without DNA. The sample totals hundreds of thousands of distinct CDR3 sequences; its top ten clones hold less than 7.5%. The specimen sequenced was blood T cells: a sorted CD56 or NKG2C T cell subset, CD4+ or CD8+ T cells, or bulk PBMC T cells (not recorded which). The source is a woman between 18 and 75 years old in good health. Both conserved end residues are part of each CDR3.

j_gene	v_gene	len	CDR3aa
TRBJ2-1	TRBV7-3	13	CASSLGYDNEQFF
TRBJ2-3	TRBV6-5	17	CASSYSKGAGGTDTQYF
TRBJ2-3	TRBV4-1	18	CASSQDPTSGGLTDTQYF
TRBJ2-1	TRBV11-3	16	CASSPWGREEYNEQFF
TRBJ2-1	TRBV6-2/TRBV6-3	13	CASSYSLPNEQFF
TRBJ2-2	TRBV19	14	CASTPGTSFGELFF
TRBJ2-2	TRBV3-1	17	CASSPRSGTSGTGELFF
TRBJ2-6	TRBV12-3/TRBV12-4	15	CASSPRLPGANVLTF
TRBJ2-7	TRBV12-3/TRBV12-4	14	CASSPERGSYEQYF
TRBJ2-2	TRBV5-1	19	CASSLELGQQGRGTGELFF
TRBJ2-7	TRBV6-1	15	CASSEGTSGSYEQYF
TRBJ2-7	TRBV20-1	13	CSARDRLHREQYF
TRBJ2-3	TRBV20-1	15	CSGPTSYSSTDTQYF
TRBJ1-5	TRBV15	14	CATSREGVNQPQHF
TRBJ1-1	TRBV18	14	CASKTGAANTEAFF
TRBJ1-4	TRBV19	14	CASTPGGRNEKLFF
TRBJ1-3	TRBV6-1	14	CASRFGLSGNTIYF
TRBJ2-2	TRBV7-2	16	CASSLSSRGHTGELFF
TRBJ2-3	TRBV5-1	16	CASSFPTGALGDTQYF
TRBJ2-1	TRBV28	15	CASSFQGFSYNEQFF
TRBJ1-2	TRBV5-1	17	CASSLGPGTGDLDGYTF
TRBJ2-1	TRBV29-1	17	CSVTGSGGTGNYNEQFF
TRBJ1-1	TRBV7-6	14	CASTGQGLGTEAFF
TRBJ2-1	TRBV18	14	CASSPWTVYNEQFF
TRBJ2-2	TRBV19	13	CASSIVGVGELFF
TRBJ2-1	TRBV10-3	17	CAISEKGGLSSYNEQFF
TRBJ2-1	TRBV7-2	15	CASSLAHQGYSEQFF
TRBJ2-1	TRBV19	12	CASSRGDNEQFF
TRBJ2-7	TRBV5-1	11	CASSVGIEQYF
TRBJ2-3	TRBV12-3/TRBV12-4	13	CASSPGPTDTQYF
TRBJ2-1	TRBV7-3	13	CASSLSVSNEQFF
TRBJ1-1	TRBV20-1	14	CSARGVAGTTEAFF
TRBJ2-5	TRBV14	14	CASSQEAGQETQYF
TRBJ2-7	TRBV18	13	CASSRRDGYEQYF
TRBJ1-1	TRBV20-1	14	CSARARNRNTEAFF
TRBJ1-1	TRBV6-1	14	CASSIGGRNTEAFF
TRBJ2-7	TRBV20-1	12	CSAQGSTYEQYF
TRBJ2-7	TRBV6-2/TRBV6-3	11	CASSRDYEQYF
TRBJ2-5	TRBV30	11	CAWLGEETQYF
TRBJ2-5	TRBV4-3	17	CASSQGRLAGAGETQYF
TRBJ1-6	TRBV4-3	16	CASSQEGQVGRSPLHF
TRBJ2-1	TRBV7-3	15	CASSPKTSGVNEQFF
TRBJ1-5	TRBV20-1	14	CSARDTGANQPQHF
TRBJ2-5	TRBV10-3	19	CAISAEDRHRSIPGETQYF
TRBJ2-7	TRBV12-3/TRBV12-4	15	CASSLQAGSSYEQYF
TRBJ2-3	TRBV10-3	16	CAISEKASGSPDTQYF
TRBJ1-2	TRBV5-1	16	CASSYQGQGKSYGYTF
TRBJ1-1	TRBV5-6	14	CASSLSQMNTEAFF
TRBJ2-3	TRBV7-9	13	CASSSNSGDTQYF
TRBJ2-5	TRBV7-9	14	CASSFIAGVETQYF
TRBJ1-5	TRBV20-1	16	CSARAGTAYSNQPQHF
TRBJ2-2	TRBV12-3/TRBV12-4	15	CASSLGTRSTGELFF
TRBJ2-1	TRBV24-1	16	CATSDPDRELTNEQFF
TRBJ1-6	TRBV12-3/TRBV12-4	15	CASSFREGQNSPLHF
TRBJ2-2	TRBV15	17	CATRDLAGEGNTGELFF
TRBJ2-3	TRBV7-6	15	CASSLETTNTDTQYF
TRBJ2-1	TRBV7-2	15	CASSLGTTRYNEQFF
TRBJ2-1	TRBV20-1	14	CSRGSGRARNEQFF
TRBJ2-1	TRBV20-1	14	CSGIRDRGDNEQFF